This is a list of T cell receptor beta chains from one sample in a study of blood T cell repertoires in COVID-19. Profiling relied on immunoSEQ multiplex PCR, and the TCRdb table lists in-frame clones only, not all of them. The sample holds 110,000 to 150,000 clones, 88% seen once. Material for sequencing was peripheral blood. These receptors all come from a woman aged 45-60 years with acute or convalescent COVID-19. Each CDR3 is given with its conserved first and last residue. D genes are given only for firm matches. Clone size is stated in some rows and not others, as once, few, many or a class when expanded.

v_call,clone_size,j_call,d_call,cdr3_aa
TRBV6-1,NA,TRBJ2-1,NA,CASSEVHRQGFDEQFF
TRBV28,NA,TRBJ2-3,TRBD2,CASSPTGLAGFTDTQYF
TRBV10-1,once,TRBJ2-3,TRBD2,CASSHGLAGAGDTQYF
TRBV19,NA,TRBJ1-3,NA,CASSMDRLAVGNTIYF
TRBV7-3,few,TRBJ2-7,NA,CASSLHQGPYEQYF
TRBV10-2,NA,TRBJ1-5,NA,CASSESRGGNQPQHF
TRBV28,few,TRBJ1-2,TRBD1,CAAQPGQGFGYGYTF
TRBV6-5,once,TRBJ2-1,NA,CASGQIGSYNEQFF
TRBV6-1,once,TRBJ1-5,NA,CASSEEWGGGSNQPQHF
TRBV6-4,many,TRBJ2-2,NA,CASSDRGTGELFF
TRBV27,NA,TRBJ2-7,TRBD1,CASSFLGQGAYEQYF
TRBV5-4,NA,TRBJ2-2,TRBD2,CASSPGLAGVTGELFF
TRBV7-9,NA,TRBJ1-2,TRBD1,CASSSPGDRVYGYTF
TRBV7-9,NA,TRBJ2-3,NA,CASSLNSPSTDTQYF
TRBV19,NA,TRBJ1-5,NA,CASSIDLRGGQPQHF
TRBV9,NA,TRBJ1-1,NA,CASARQATNTEAFF
TRBV5-1,few,TRBJ1-2,NA,CASSLPGADLGVEGYTF
TRBV6-6,NA,TRBJ2-3,NA,CASSYSQGANTQYF
TRBV28,NA,TRBJ1-2,TRBD1,CASSDPGQLYGYTF
TRBV11-2,NA,TRBJ2-7,TRBD1,CASSFPPPGQGVYEQYF
TRBV5-1,NA,TRBJ1-2,NA,CASSLEQAGYGYTF
TRBV6-5,NA,TRBJ1-1,NA,CASSWEHNTEAFF
TRBV19,few,TRBJ1-6,NA,CASSKVPARGSPLHF
TRBV5-1,once,TRBJ1-1,NA,CASSLGQVGTEAFF
TRBV29-1,NA,TRBJ2-1,TRBD1,CSVVGRGTGTYNEQFF
TRBV27,few,TRBJ1-1,NA,CASRLTGVNTEAFF
TRBV11-2,NA,TRBJ2-7,NA,CAIPRGGQFYEQYF
TRBV6-5,NA,TRBJ2-3,TRBD2,CASSYGGGRADTQYF